These T cell receptor beta chains were read from a single sample in a study of T cell repertoires in cytomegalovirus infection. Which antigens these TCRs recognize remains unknown. TCRdb passed the reads through MiXCR, listing each CDR3 protein once. The sample carries 570,000 or so distinct CDR3 sequences, around 40% recorded once. The material sequenced was cultured PBMCs, taken from culture after CMV antigen stimulation. These TCRs come from a human donor in good health (CMV status not recorded). Some clones in this sample may be carry-over from other donors' samples. The CDR3 runs from the conserved cysteine through the conserved F or W. D genes are given only for firm matches. Expanded clones are given a class, and other clones once, few, many or no size at all.

13	TRBV20-1	.	TRBJ2-3	TRBD2	TGCAGTGCCGCGACTAGCGGCACAGATACGCAGTATTTT	CSAATSGTDTQYF
14	TRBV6-1	.	TRBJ1-6	TRBD1	TGTGCCAGCAGTGACCCAGGGGGTGATTCACCCCTCCACTTT	CASSDPGGDSPLHF
15	TRBV5-1	few	TRBJ1-6	.	TGCGCCAGCAGCCGCGATCAGGCGGGGAATTCACCCCTCCACTTT	CASSRDQAGNSPLHF
15	TRBV15	once	TRBJ1-1	.	TGTGCCACCAGCAGAGAGGGGGCTTGGGGCACTGAAGCTTTCTTT	CATSREGAWGTEAFF
14	TRBV6-6	.	TRBJ1-2	.	TGTGCCAGCAGTTTACAGGTGCTTAACTATGGCTACACCTTC	CASSLQVLNYGYTF
13	TRBV7-2	.	TRBJ2-1	TRBD1	TGTGCCAGCAGCTTAGGGACGGGGACAGGGGAGTTCTTC	CASSLGTGTGEFF
16	TRBV5-3	.	TRBJ2-2	.	TGTGCCAGCAGCTTGGTGGCAGCGGCGAACACCGGGGAGCTGTTTTTT	CASSLVAAANTGELFF
19	TRBV12-5	.	TRBJ2-3	.	TGTGCTAGTGGTAAACAACTGGGGATAAGCGGAAAACTTACAGATACGCAGTATTTT	CASGKQLGISGKLTDTQYF
16	TRBV7-8	.	TRBJ1-4	.	TGTGCCAGCAGCTTAGGCAACAGGGTACTAGGGGAAAAACTGTTTTTT	CASSLGNRVLGEKLFF
15	TRBV7-9	.	TRBJ1-1	TRBD1	TGTGCCAGCAGCCCTCCCCGGGACAGGGCCCCCGAAGCTTTCTTT	CASSPPRDRAPEAFF
15	TRBV28	few	TRBJ2-1	TRBD2	TGTGCCAGCAGCCCGGGGGGGACTGGGAACAATGAGCAGTTCTTC	CASSPGGTGNNEQFF
13	TRBV20-1	.	TRBJ2-2	.	TGCAGTGCTAGAGGCGGGACTGCCGGGGAGCTGTTTTTT	CSARGGTAGELFF
14	TRBV27	.	TRBJ2-1	TRBD1	TGTGCCAGCACCCGGACAGGGGCGAATAATGAGCAGTTCTTC	CASTRTGANNEQFF
14	TRBV5-1	.	TRBJ2-3	TRBD2	TGCGCCAGCAGCCACGGGACTAGCAGGGATACGCAGTATTTT	CASSHGTSRDTQYF
13	TRBV5-4	.	TRBJ2-6	.	TGTGCCAGCAGCTTGGAGGGACTTAACGTCCTGACTTTC	CASSLEGLNVLTF
16	TRBV5-4	once	TRBJ1-1	.	TGTGCCAGCAGCCCCGGGACGGGCCCGGGGAACACTGAAGCTTTCTTT	CASSPGTGPGNTEAFF
14	TRBV7-2	few	TRBJ2-1	.	TGTGCCAGCACCACGGGGAGTGGGTACAATGAGCAGTTCTTC	CASTTGSGYNEQFF
15	TRBV7-6	.	TRBJ2-1	.	TGTGCCAGCAGCCGACCCCCGGGGGCCGAGGATGAGCAGTTCTTC	CASSRPPGAEDEQFF
14	TRBV6-2/TRBV6-3	few	TRBJ2-5	TRBD2	TGTGCCAGCAGTTGGCGGGAGGGCCAAGAGACCCAGTACTTC	CASSWREGQETQYF
15	TRBV7-8	.	TRBJ2-2	TRBD2	TGTGCCAGCAGGAAAAGCGGGAGGAACACCGGGGAGCTGTTTTTT	CASRKSGRNTGELFF
13	TRBV30	few	TRBJ1-1	.	TGTGCCTGGAGTGTCACTGGGGACACTGAAGCTTTCTTT	CAWSVTGDTEAFF
16	TRBV7-2	.	TRBJ2-5	.	TGTGCCAGCAGCCGTAAGCGTAGCGGCCAGGGGGGGGCCCAGTACTTC	CASSRKRSGQGGAQYF
16	TRBV20-1	.	TRBJ2-3	TRBD2	TGCAGTGCTAGAGGTACCGGGACTAGTTTCTCAGATACGCAGTATTTT	CSARGTGTSFSDTQYF